This is a list of T cell receptor beta chains from one sample in a study of PD-L1 blockade in urothelial cancer. Clones were read by immunoSEQ multiplex PCR, and TCRdb kept only the in-frame ones, dropping some. Among 35,000 to 55,000 clones, around 80% were seen once, and the ten largest hold 13%. This specimen was PBMCs, taken around atezolizumab (anti-PD-L1) treatment. The receptors stem from a man aged 60 to 69 with urothelial cancer. Both conserved end residues are part of each CDR3. A D gene is named only where the DNA matches it firmly. Clone size is shown for a subset of rows, as once, few, many or a class of expanded clone.

j_gene	d_gene	v_gene	abundance	CDR3nt	CDR3aa
TRBJ1-1	TRBD1	TRBV7-2	.	TGTGCCAGCAGCGATGGACAGGGGGCTGAAGCTTTCTTT	CASSDGQGAEAFF
TRBJ1-2	.	TRBV19	once	TGTGCCTCAAGGGAATGGGGAGCCCCTGGAGGGGATAACTATGGCTACACCTTC	CASREWGAPGGDNYGYTF
TRBJ2-5	TRBD2	TRBV4-2	.	TGTGCCAGCAGCCAAGAATGGCTAGCGGGAGAAGGAACGTACCTAAACCAAGAGACCCAGTACTTC	CASSQEWLAGEGTYLNQETQYF
TRBJ2-3	.	TRBV14	.	TGTGCCAGCAGCCCAGTGGGCACGGAGGGGGCTTCCAGCACAGATACGCAGTATTTT	CASSPVGTEGASSTDTQYF
TRBJ2-7	TRBD2	TRBV7-2	.	TGTGCCAGCAGCTTTGGGGGGGGCTACGAGCAGTACTTC	CASSFGGGYEQYF
TRBJ1-2	TRBD1	TRBV6-6	.	TGTGCCAGCAGTTGGGACAGGAGGGTAGATGGCTACACCTTC	CASSWDRRVDGYTF
TRBJ2-2	.	TRBV6-5	.	TGTGCCAGCAGTTATTTGGACAGAGGGCCCGGGGAGCTGTTTTTT	CASSYLDRGPGELFF
TRBJ2-5	.	TRBV5-1	.	TGCGCCAGCAGCCCTCTGACAGCGGGCCGACAAGAGACCCAGTACTTC	CASSPLTAGRQETQYF
TRBJ2-4	.	TRBV5-4	.	TGTGCCAGCAGCACTATCGACGGAAACATTCAGTACTTC	CASSTIDGNIQYF
TRBJ1-1	TRBD1	TRBV5-1	.	TGCGCCAGCAGCTTTCGACAGGGTCAGATGACTGAAGCTTTCTTT	CASSFRQGQMTEAFF
TRBJ1-2	TRBD1	TRBV4-1	.	TGCGCCAGCAGCCGAGGGACAGCCTATGGCTACACCTTC	CASSRGTAYGYTF
TRBJ2-7	.	TRBV6-5	.	TGTGCCAGCAGTCGTGGGACACTTTACGAGCAGTACTTC	CASSRGTLYEQYF
TRBJ2-6	.	TRBV10-3	.	TGTGCCATCAGTGGGTTGCAGGGGGGATACTCTGGGGCCAACGTCCTGACTTTC	CAISGLQGGYSGANVLTF
TRBJ1-2	.	TRBV6-6	.	TGTGCCAGCAGTTACTCGTGGGACCCGAGCGGGCATGGCTACACCTTC	CASSYSWDPSGHGYTF
TRBJ2-3	TRBD2	TRBV7-2	.	TGTGCCAGCAGCGCCGGTAGCGGGGGAGTTTCAGATACGCAGTATTTT	CASSAGSGGVSDTQYF
TRBJ1-2	TRBD1	TRBV19	.	TGTGCCAGTAGCCCACCCCAGGGGGCCTTCAGAGGCTACACCTTC	CASSPPQGAFRGYTF
TRBJ1-1	.	TRBV28	once	TGTGCCAGCAGTTTCGCAGGGGAGGGCACTGAAGCTTTCTTT	CASSFAGEGTEAFF
TRBJ2-2	.	TRBV5-1	.	TGCGCCAGCAGCTGGCGGGAACCGGGGAACACCGGGGAGCTGTTTTTT	CASSWREPGNTGELFF
TRBJ1-1	TRBD1	TRBV18	few	TGTGCCAGCTCACGTTACAGGGGAGACACTGAAGCTTTCTTT	CASSRYRGDTEAFF
TRBJ1-3	.	TRBV6-1	few	TGTGCCAGCAGCAGACGGGAAGCCTCTGGAAACACCATATATTTT	CASSRREASGNTIYF
TRBJ2-5	.	TRBV19	.	TGTGCCAGTAGACAAACAGGGCTACAAAAAGAGACCCAGTACTTC	CASRQTGLQKETQYF
TRBJ2-1	.	TRBV5-1	.	TGCGCCAGCAGCTTGGGCGGGGAGTACAATGAGCAGTTCTTC	CASSLGGEYNEQFF
TRBJ2-7	TRBD1	TRBV19	.	TGTGCCAGTAGTAACCTACCGGGACAGGGGCACATCGAGCAGTACTTC	CASSNLPGQGHIEQYF
TRBJ1-2	TRBD1	TRBV19	.	TGTGCCAGTACCCCGACAGGGGAGAACTATGGCTACACCTTC	CASTPTGENYGYTF
TRBJ2-1	TRBD2	TRBV7-2	.	TGTGCCAGCAGCCACGGGGGAGGGGAGCAGTTCTTC	CASSHGGGEQFF
TRBJ2-5	TRBD1	TRBV27	.	TGTGCCAGCAGCCCCGTACAACCGGGACAGGGGGCAGGTGGGACCCAGTACTTC	CASSPVQPGQGAGGTQYF
TRBJ1-3	.	TRBV7-2	.	TGTGCCAGCAGCTTCGACAGGGGAAACACCATATATTTT	CASSFDRGNTIYF
TRBJ2-5	TRBD2	TRBV6-5	.	TGTGCCAGCAGTTACTCCGTTGGGGCGGGGGTAGAGACCCAGTACTTC	CASSYSVGAGVETQYF
TRBJ1-2	.	TRBV27	once	TGTGCCAGCAGTCCGAGGACAAGGCAAGGCTACACCTTC	CASSPRTRQGYTF
TRBJ1-2	TRBD1	TRBV11-2	.	TGTGCCAGCAGCTTAGCCCCGGACAGGACCTATGGCTACACCTTC	CASSLAPDRTYGYTF
TRBJ2-3	.	TRBV5-1	few	TGCGCCAGCAGCTTGGCTTGGGGAGGAGACACAGATACGCAGTATTTT	CASSLAWGGDTDTQYF